This T cell receptor (beta chain) emerged from a study of blood T cell dynamics during melanoma immunotherapy. On the study more broadly: Patients with metastatic melanoma got pembrolizumab or nivolumab-ipilimumab as first-line care.

Time point specified: pre-treatment baseline. TCRdb's table, derived via immunoSEQ multiplex PCR, lists solely in-frame clones and lacks some. The sample lists nearly 3,500 clones, about 92% occurring once. For this clone: The antigen remains unidentified.

The V end lost 1 base, the J end lost 1 base, and 13 bases lay between the germline ends. CDR1 is SEHNR and CDR2 is FQNEAQ in the germline V gene (reference sequence). This CDR3 has 16 amino acids. Study-level points and caveats: Clones driving repertoire changes may be melanoma-specific or general immune activation.

The genes are TRBV7-9 and TRBJ2-5; D call uncertain. Specimen: effector memory CD8+ T cells from blood, collected from a patient treated with checkpoint blockade. The origin of this receptor is a human donor with melanoma. CDR3 DNA sequence: TGTGCCAGCAGCTTAGAAACGCAGCTCCTCCAAGAGACCCAGTACTTC. Translating gives CASSLETQLLQETQYF.